The following is a T cell receptor beta chain sequence with its context. What it recognizes is unknown. Only in-frame clones appear in the TCRdb table, and some are missing; sequencing was by immunoSEQ multiplex PCR. This sample carries 8,000 to 11,000 clones, about nine tenths of them seen once, and the ten largest clones take under 5%. The data were obtained in a study of blood T cell dynamics during melanoma immunotherapy. Study-wide results and limits: At W3, later disease-control patients showed bifurcated PBMC repertoire changes, unlike progressors.

Trimming left V 0 bases short and J 1 base short, with 11 bases between. CDR3 size: 16 residues. Germline CDR1 and CDR2: LGHNA and YSLEER. The time point denotes: week 3, after first cycle of checkpoint inhibitor. The rearrangement joins TRBV4-3 to TRBJ2-3; perhaps TRBD1 as D (6 bases). This clonotype was obtained from a human donor with melanoma. The input for sequencing was blood, taken from a patient treated with checkpoint blockade. The CDR3 nucleotides are TGCGCCAGCAGCCAAGAAAGGACAGATCGCACAGATACGCAGTATTTT. Translation: CASSQERTDRTDTQYF.